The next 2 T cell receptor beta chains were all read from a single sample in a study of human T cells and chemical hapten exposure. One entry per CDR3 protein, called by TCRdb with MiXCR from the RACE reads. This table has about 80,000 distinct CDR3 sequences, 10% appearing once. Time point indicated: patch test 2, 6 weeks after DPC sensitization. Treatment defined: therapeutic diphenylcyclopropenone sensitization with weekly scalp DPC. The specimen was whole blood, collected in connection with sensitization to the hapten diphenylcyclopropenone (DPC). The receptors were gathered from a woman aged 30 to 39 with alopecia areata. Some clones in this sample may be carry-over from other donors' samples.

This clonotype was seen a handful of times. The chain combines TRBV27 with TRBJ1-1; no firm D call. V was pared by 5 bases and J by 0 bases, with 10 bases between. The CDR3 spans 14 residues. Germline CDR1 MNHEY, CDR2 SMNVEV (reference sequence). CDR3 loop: CASSTNRMNTEAFF. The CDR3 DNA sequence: TGTGCCAGCAGTACTAACAGAATGAACACTGAAGCTTTCTTT.

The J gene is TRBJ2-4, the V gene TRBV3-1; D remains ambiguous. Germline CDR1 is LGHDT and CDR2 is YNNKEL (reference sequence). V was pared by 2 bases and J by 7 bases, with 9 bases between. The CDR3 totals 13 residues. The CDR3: CASSQPHGNIQYF. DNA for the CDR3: TGTGCCAGCAGCCAACCACATGGGAACATTCAGTACTTC.